This entry lists 2 T cell receptor beta chains sequenced from one sample in a study of T cells after yellow fever vaccination. Using its own MiXCR run on the 5' RACE reads, TCRdb lists one record per CDR3 protein. The sample carries a few hundred thousand distinct CDR3 sequences, about 3.9% recorded once. The specimen was PBMCs, collected 15 days after the yellow fever booster vaccination. The receptors were gathered from a man younger than 30 who received the YFV17D yellow fever vaccine.

In this sample, this clonotype turned up many times. V is TRBV4-1 and J is TRBJ2-3, with 10 bases that match TRBD2. Germline V gene lookup returns CDR1 MGHRA and CDR2 YSYEKL. The CDR3 is 16 residues long. J lost 5 bases, V lost 5 bases, and 10 bases had no gene match. This CDR3 is CASSEASGGALDTQYF. CDR3 nucleotide sequence: TGCGCCAGCAGCGAAGCGAGCGGGGGGGCCTTAGATACGCAGTATTTT.

This clonotype was detected ten times or more. This chain links TRBV12-3 or TRBV12-4 with TRBJ2-1, with TRBD1 matching 11 bases. V gave up 5 bases and J gave up 6 bases; unmatched junction bases: 6. This CDR3 has 15 amino acids. CDR3 DNA: TGTGCCAGCAGTCCGTCCGGGACAGGGGGCAATGAGCAGTTCTTC. Its translation: CASSPSGTGGNEQFF.